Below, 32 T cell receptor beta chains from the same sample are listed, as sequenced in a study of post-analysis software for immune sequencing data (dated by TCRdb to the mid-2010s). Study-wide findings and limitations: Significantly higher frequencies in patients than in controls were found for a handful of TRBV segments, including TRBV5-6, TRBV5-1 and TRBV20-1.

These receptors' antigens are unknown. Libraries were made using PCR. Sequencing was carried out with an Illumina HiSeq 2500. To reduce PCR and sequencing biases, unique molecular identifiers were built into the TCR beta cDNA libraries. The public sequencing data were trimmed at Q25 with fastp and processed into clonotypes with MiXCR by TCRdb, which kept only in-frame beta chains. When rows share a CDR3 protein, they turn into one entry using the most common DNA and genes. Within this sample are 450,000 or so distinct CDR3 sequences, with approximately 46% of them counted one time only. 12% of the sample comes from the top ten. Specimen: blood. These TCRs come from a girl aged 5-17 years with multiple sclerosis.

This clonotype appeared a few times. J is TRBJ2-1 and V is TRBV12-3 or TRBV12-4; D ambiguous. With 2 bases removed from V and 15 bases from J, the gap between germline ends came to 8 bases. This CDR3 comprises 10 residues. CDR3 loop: CASSLRLLFF. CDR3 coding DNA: TGTGCCAGCAGTTTACGACTCTTGTTCTTC.

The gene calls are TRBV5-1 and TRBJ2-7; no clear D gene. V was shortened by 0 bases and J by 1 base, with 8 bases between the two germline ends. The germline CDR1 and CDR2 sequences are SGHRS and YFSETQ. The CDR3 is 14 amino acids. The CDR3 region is CASSLVDNSYEQYF. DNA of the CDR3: TGCGCCAGCAGCTTGGTAGACAATTCCTACGAGCAGTACTTC.

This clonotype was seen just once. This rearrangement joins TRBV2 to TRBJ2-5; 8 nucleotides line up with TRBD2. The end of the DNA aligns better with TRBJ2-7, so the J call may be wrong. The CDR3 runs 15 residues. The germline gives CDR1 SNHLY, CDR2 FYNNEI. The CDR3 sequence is CASSEVLAVSYEQYF. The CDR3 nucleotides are TGTGCCAGCAGTGAAGTACTAGCGGTCTCCTACGAGCAGTACTTC.

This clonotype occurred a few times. As DNA, the CDR3 is TGTGCCAGCAGTAAGGATAGCGGGAGTGGGTCCTACAATGAGCAGTTCTTC. Its protein is CASSKDSGSGSYNEQFF. The rearrangement links TRBV2 to TRBJ2-1, with 9 positions matching TRBD2. V dropped 5 bases and J dropped 1; count of bases not matched to a gene: 9. This CDR3 region has 17 residues. Per germline, CDR1 SNHLY and CDR2 FYNNEI.

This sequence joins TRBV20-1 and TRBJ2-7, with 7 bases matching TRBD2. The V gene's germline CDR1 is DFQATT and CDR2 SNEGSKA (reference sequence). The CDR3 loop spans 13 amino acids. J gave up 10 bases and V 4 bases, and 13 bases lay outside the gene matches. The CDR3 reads CSATSAGLMAQYF. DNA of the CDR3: TGCAGTGCTACTTCAGCGGGACTCATGGCCCAGTACTTC.

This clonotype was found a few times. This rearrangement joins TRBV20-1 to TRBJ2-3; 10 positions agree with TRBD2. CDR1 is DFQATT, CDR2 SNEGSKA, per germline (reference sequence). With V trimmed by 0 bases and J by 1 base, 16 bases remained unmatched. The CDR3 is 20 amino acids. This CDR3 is CSARDRTSGMSNRGTDTQYF. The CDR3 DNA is TGCAGTGCTAGAGACCGGACTAGCGGAATGAGTAATAGAGGCACAGATACGCAGTATTTT.

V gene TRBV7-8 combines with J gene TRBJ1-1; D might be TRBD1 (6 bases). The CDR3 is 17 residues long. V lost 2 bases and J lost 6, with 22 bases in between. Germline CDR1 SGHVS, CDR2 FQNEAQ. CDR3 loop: CASSLTGTILGIPEAFF. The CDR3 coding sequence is TGTGCCAGCAGCTTAACCGGGACAATCTTAGGGATCCCTGAAGCTTTCTTT.

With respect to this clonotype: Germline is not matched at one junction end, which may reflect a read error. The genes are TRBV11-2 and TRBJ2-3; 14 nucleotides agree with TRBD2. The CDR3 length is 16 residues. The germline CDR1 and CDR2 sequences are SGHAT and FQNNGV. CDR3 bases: TGTGCCTGCAGCTTGGGACTAGCGGGAGTCACAGATACGCAGTATTTT. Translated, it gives CACSLGLAGVTDTQYF.

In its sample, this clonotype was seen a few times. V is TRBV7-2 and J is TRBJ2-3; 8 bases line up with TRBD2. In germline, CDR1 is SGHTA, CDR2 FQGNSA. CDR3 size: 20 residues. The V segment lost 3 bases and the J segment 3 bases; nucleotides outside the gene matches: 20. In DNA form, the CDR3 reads TGTGCCAGCAGCTTCCGGGGGGGAGGCTTTAAGGGAACCCGAACAGATACGCAGTATTTT. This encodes CASSFRGGGFKGTRTDTQYF.

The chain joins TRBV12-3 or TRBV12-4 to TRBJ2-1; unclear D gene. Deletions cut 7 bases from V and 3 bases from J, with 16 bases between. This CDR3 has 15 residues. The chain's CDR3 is CASTPAGPYYNEQFF. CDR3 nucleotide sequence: TGTGCCAGCACCCCAGCCGGGCCTTACTACAATGAGCAGTTCTTC.

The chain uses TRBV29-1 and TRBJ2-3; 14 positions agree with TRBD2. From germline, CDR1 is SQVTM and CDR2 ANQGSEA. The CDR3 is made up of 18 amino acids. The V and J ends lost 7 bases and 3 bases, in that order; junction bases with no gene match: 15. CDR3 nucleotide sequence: TGCAGCGCCCGAGGGACTAGCGGGAGTAGTCAGACGACAGATACGCAGTATTTT. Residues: CSARGTSGSSQTTDTQYF.

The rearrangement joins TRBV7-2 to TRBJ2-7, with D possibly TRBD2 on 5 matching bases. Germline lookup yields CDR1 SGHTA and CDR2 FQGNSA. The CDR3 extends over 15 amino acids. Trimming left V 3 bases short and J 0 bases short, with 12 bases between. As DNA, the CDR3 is TGTGCCAGCAGCTTTACCCGGGGTATCTCCTACGAGCAGTACTTC. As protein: CASSFTRGISYEQYF. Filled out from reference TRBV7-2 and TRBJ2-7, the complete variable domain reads GAGVSQSPSNKVTEKGKDVELRCDPISGHTALYWYRQSLGQGLEFLIYFQGNSAPDKSGLPSDRFSAERTGGSVSTLTIQRTQQEDSAVYLCASSFTRGISYEQYFGPGTRLTVT.

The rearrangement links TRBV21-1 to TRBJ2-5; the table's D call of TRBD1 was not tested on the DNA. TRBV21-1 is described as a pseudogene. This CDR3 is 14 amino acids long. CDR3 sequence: CASSNDRGGDEQYF. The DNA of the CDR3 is TGTGCCAGCAGTAACGACAGGGGGGGAGATGAGCAGTACTTC.

CDR3 coding DNA: TGTGCCAGCAGTACCCGGCGGGGGCCGCTTTACACTGAAGCTTTCTTT. The encoded protein is CASSTRRGPLYTEAFF. The rearrangement uses TRBV28 and TRBJ1-1; a weak D match, TRBD1 (6 bases). Germline CDR1 MDHEN, CDR2 SYDVKM. CDR3 length: 16 amino acids. V lost 5 bases, J lost 3 bases, and 19 bases lay in between.

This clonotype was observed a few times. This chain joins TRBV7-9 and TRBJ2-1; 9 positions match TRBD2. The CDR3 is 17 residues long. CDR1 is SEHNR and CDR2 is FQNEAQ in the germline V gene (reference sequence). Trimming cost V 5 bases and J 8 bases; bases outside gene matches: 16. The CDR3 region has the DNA TGTGCCAGCAGCCCCCTGAGGGTAGCGGGAGATTGGGATGAGCAGTTCTTC. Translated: CASSPLRVAGDWDEQFF.

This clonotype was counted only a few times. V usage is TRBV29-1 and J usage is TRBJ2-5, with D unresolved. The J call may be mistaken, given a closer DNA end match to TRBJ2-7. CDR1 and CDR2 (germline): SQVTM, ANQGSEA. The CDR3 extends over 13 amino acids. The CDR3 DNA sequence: TGCAGCGTTGGCTCAAGGCGGAACTACGAGCAGTACTTC. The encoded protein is CSVGSRRNYEQYF.

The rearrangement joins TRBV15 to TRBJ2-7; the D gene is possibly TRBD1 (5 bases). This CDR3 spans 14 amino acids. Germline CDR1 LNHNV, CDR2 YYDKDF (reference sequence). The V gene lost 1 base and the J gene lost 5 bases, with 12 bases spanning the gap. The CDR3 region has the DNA TGTGCCACCAGCAGAGTAGGGGAACAGGACGAGCAGTACTTC. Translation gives CATSRVGEQDEQYF.

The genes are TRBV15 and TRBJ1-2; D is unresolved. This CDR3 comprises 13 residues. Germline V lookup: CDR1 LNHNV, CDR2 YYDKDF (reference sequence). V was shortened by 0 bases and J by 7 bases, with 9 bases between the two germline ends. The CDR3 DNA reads TGTGCCACCAGCAGAGATGTTACCGGTGGCTACACCTTC. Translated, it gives CATSRDVTGGYTF.

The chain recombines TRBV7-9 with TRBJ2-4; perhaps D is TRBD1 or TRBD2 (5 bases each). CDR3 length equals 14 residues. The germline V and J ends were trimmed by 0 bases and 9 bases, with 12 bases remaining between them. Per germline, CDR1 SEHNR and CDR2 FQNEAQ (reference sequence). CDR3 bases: TGTGCCAGCAGCTTAGCGGTTTCTGGGGGCATTCAGTACTTC. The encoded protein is CASSLAVSGGIQYF. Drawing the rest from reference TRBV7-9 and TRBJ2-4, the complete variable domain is DTGVSQNPRHKITKRGQNVTFRCDPISEHNRLYWYRQTLGQGPEFLTYFQNEAQLEKSRLLSDRFSAERPKGSFSTLEIQRTEQGDSAMYLCASSLAVSGGIQYFGAGTRLSVL.

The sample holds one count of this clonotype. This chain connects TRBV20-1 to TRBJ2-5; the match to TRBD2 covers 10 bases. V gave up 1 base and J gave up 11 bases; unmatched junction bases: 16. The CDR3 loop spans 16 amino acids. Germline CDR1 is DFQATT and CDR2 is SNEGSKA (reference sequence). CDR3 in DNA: TGCAGTGCTAGAGCTTGGACTAGCGGCAATTACAATGAGCAGTACTTC. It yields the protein CSARAWTSGNYNEQYF.

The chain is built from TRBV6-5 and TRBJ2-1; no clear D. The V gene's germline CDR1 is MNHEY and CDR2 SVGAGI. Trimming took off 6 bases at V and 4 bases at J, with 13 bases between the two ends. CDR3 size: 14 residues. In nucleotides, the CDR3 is TGTGCCAGCAGGCCACTCCTCTTATACAATGAGCAGTTCTTC. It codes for CASRPLLLYNEQFF.

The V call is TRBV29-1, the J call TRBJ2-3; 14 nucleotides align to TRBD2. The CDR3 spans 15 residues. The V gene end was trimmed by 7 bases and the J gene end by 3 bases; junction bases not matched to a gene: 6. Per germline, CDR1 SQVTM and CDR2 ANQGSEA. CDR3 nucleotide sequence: TGCAGCGGTGGACTAGCGGGAGGTTTTACAGATACGCAGTATTTT. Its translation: CSGGLAGGFTDTQYF.

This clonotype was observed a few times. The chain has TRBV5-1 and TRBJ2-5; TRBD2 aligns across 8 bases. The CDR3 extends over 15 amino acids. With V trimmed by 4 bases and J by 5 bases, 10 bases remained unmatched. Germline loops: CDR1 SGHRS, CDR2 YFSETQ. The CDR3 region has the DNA TGCGCCAGCAGCCTTAGCGGGGACCCCAGGGAGACCCAGTACTTC. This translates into CASSLSGDPRETQYF. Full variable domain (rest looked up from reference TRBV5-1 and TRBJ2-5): KAGVTQTPRYLIKTRGQQVTLSCSPISGHRSVSWYQQTPGQGLQFLFEYFSETQRNKGNFPGRFSGRQFSNSRSEMNVSTLELGDSALYLCASSLSGDPRETQYFGPGTRLLVL.

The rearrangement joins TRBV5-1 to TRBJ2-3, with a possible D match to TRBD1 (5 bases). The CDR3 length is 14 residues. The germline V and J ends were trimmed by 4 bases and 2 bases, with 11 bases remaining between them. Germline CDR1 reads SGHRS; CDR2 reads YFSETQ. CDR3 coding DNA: TGCGCCAGCAGCGCCGACAGACACACAGATACGCAGTATTTT. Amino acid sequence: CASSADRHTDTQYF.

The CDR3 coding sequence is TGTGCCAGCACCCTTCAGGGCACCTACAATGAGCAGTTCTTC. Translating it yields CASTLQGTYNEQFF. This chain connects TRBV28 to TRBJ2-1; tentative D call: TRBD1 (5 bases). Germline V CDR1 and CDR2: MDHEN, SYDVKM. The CDR3 sequence is 14 residues long. Trimming took 7 bases from V and 2 from J, leaving 12 bases between them. Together with reference TRBV28 and TRBJ2-1, the CDR3 gives the full variable domain: DVKVTQSSRYLVKRTGEKVFLECVQDMDHENMFWYRQDPGLGLRLIYFSYDVKMKEKGDIPEGYSVSREKKERFSLILESASTNQTSMYLCASTLQGTYNEQFFGPGTRLTVL.

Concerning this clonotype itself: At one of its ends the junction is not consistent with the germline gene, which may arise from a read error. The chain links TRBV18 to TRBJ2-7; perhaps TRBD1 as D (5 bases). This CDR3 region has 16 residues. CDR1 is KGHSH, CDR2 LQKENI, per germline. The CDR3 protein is CAGSPIIGQGINEQYF. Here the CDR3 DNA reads TGTGCCGGCTCACCAATCATAGGGCAGGGAATTAACGAGCAGTACTTC.

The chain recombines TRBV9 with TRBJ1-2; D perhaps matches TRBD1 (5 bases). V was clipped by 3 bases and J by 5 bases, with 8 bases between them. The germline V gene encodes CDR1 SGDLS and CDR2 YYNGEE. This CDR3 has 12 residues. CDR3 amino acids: CASSAWGYGYTF. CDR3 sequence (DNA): TGTGCCAGCAGCGCCTGGGGGTATGGCTACACCTTC.

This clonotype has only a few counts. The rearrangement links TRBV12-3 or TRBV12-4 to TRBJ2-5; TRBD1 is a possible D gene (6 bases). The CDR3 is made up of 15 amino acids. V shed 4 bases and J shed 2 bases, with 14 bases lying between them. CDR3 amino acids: CASSSQRGSQETQYF. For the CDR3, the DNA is TGTGCCAGCAGTTCACAGAGGGGGAGTCAAGAGACCCAGTACTTC.

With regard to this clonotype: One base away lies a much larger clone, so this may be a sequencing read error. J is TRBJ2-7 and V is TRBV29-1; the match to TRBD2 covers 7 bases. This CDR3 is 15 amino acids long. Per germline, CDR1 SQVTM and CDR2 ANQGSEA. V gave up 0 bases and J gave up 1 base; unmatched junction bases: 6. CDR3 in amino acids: CSVEEDGGDSYEQYF. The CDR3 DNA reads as TGCAGCGTTGAAGAGGATGGGGGGGATTCCTACGAGCAGTACTTC.

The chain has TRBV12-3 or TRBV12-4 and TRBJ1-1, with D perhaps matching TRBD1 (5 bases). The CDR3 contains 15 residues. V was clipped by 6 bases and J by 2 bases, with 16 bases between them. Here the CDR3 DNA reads TGTGCCAGCAGCCACATTCAGAGGGGAAACACTGAAGCTTTCTTT. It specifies CASSHIQRGNTEAFF.

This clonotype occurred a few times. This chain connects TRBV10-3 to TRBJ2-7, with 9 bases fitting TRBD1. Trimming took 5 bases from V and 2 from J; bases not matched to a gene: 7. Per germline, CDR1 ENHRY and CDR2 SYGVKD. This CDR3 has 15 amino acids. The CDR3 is CAISRLQGATYEQYF. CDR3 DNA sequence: TGTGCCATCAGTCGACTACAGGGGGCGACCTACGAGCAGTACTTC.

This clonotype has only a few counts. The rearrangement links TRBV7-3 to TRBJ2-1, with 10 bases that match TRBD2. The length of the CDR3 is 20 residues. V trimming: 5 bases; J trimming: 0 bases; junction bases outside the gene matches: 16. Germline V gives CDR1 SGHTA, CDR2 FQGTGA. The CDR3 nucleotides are TGTGCCAGCAGCCATCCTAGGGCTAGCGGGGGAGTTAGCTCCTACAATGAGCAGTTCTTC. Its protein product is CASSHPRASGGVSSYNEQFF.